One and the same sample provided the 22 T cell receptor beta chains below, sequenced in a study of shared clonotypes between healthy human individuals. Produced via immunoSEQ multiplex PCR; TCRdb's table is partial and in-frame only. Of 2.5 million or so clones in the sample, around 94% were seen once. The sample taken for sequencing was naive CD4+ T cells sorted from blood. As to subset: CD45RA+ positively selected. These TCRs come from a man younger than 35 in good health.

The gene calls are TRBV19 and TRBJ1-2, with D possibly TRBD1 on 5 matching bases. CDR1 LNHDA and CDR2 SQIVND come from the germline V gene (reference sequence). Trimming pared 5 bases from V and 4 bases from J, leaving 11 bases between. The CDR3 covers 13 residues. The CDR3 protein is CASSPNRRYGYTF. The CDR3 nucleotides are TGTGCCAGTAGTCCCAACAGGCGCTATGGCTACACCTTC.

V is TRBV20-1 and J is TRBJ2-1; TRBD2 is a possible D gene (6 bases). The CDR3 is 11 residues long. V lost 6 bases, J lost 7 bases, and 10 bases lay in between. Germline-derived CDR1 and CDR2 are DFQATT and SNEGSKA (reference sequence). CDR3 DNA: TGCAGTGCGGGGACTGCTAATGAGCAGTTCTTC. This encodes CSAGTANEQFF.

This chain uses TRBV5-1 with TRBJ2-7; 8 bases map to TRBD2. Losses at the gene ends were 0 bases for V and 7 bases for J; bases not matched to a gene: 6. Germline CDR1 reads SGHRS; CDR2 reads YFSETQ. The CDR3 sequence is 14 residues long. CDR3: CASSLAVAGYEQYF. The CDR3 DNA sequence: TGCGCCAGCAGCTTGGCAGTAGCGGGGTATGAGCAGTACTTC.

The V gene is TRBV23-1, the J gene TRBJ2-2, with unresolved D. Being an ORF, TRBV23-1 has a function that is uncertain. The CDR3 runs to 17 residues. The V end was cut by 0 bases, the J end by 1 base, with 12 bases between. The CDR3 DNA sequence: TGCGCCAGCAGTCAATCGATGGCAGCCCTGAACACCGGGGAGCTGTTTTTT. Translation: CASSQSMAALNTGELFF.

In its sample, this clone was seen once. Other DNA variants within this sample encode the same CDR3. This sequence joins TRBV5-1 and TRBJ2-1; TRBD2 agrees at 10 bases. CDR1 and CDR2 from the germline V gene are SGHRS and YFSETQ. The ends lost 0 bases at V and 7 bases at J; junction bases unmatched: 4. The CDR3 length is 15 residues. Here the CDR3 DNA reads TGCGCCAGCAGCTTGGAGCGGGGGGGCTTTAATGAGCAGTTCTTC. Its translation: CASSLERGGFNEQFF.

The rearrangement links TRBV7-2 to TRBJ2-7, with 8 bases aligning to TRBD1. V was pared by 6 bases and J by 7 bases, with 8 bases of the junction left unmatched. The length of the CDR3 is 13 residues. CDR1 is SGHTA and CDR2 is FQGNSA in the germline V gene. The CDR3 nucleotides read TGTGCCAGCAGGTCGGACAGGGACGATGAGCAGTACTTC. This encodes CASRSDRDDEQYF.

The chain combines TRBV2 with TRBJ2-7; the match to TRBD1 covers 7 bases. The trim removed 6 bases at V and 7 bases at J, leaving 12 bases unmatched. The germline V gene has CDR1 SNHLY and CDR2 FYNNEI. This CDR3 has 14 amino acids. The CDR3 loop is CASRYTTGAGEQYF. The CDR3 DNA follows: TGTGCCAGCAGGTATACCACAGGGGCTGGGGAGCAGTACTTC.

This chain links TRBV11-2 with TRBJ2-4; 8 positions agree with TRBD1. Germline CDR1 SGHAT, CDR2 FQNNGV. There are 16 residues in the CDR3. V dropped 1 base and J dropped 1; count of bases not matched to a gene: 3. DNA for the CDR3: TGTGCCAGCAGCTTAGCAGGGGGCAAGGCCAAAAACATTCAGTACTTC. Residues: CASSLAGGKAKNIQYF. The full variable domain, in which reference TRBV11-2 and TRBJ2-4 provide the parts outside the CDR3, is EAGVAQSPRYKIIEKRQSVAFWCNPISGHATLYWYQQILGQGPKLLIQFQNNGVVDDSQLPKDRFSAERLKGVDSTLKIQPAKLEDSAVYLCASSLAGGKAKNIQYFGAGTRLSVL.

Concerning this clone itself: Additional DNA sequences in this sample encode the identical CDR3. The chain has TRBV5-1 and TRBJ2-5, with TRBD2 matching over 8 bases. The germline CDR1 and CDR2 sequences are SGHRS and YFSETQ. The CDR3 covers 15 residues. V lost 2 bases to trimming and J lost 1 base; unmatched junction nucleotides: 4. The CDR3: CASSLSSGSQETQYF. DNA of the CDR3: TGCGCCAGCAGCTTATCGAGCGGGAGCCAAGAGACCCAGTACTTC. The full variable domain, in which reference TRBV5-1 and TRBJ2-5 provide the parts outside the CDR3, is KAGVTQTPRYLIKTRGQQVTLSCSPISGHRSVSWYQQTPGQGLQFLFEYFSETQRNKGNFPGRFSGRQFSNSRSEMNVSTLELGDSALYLCASSLSSGSQETQYFGPGTRLLVL.

The table lists this clone with a few counts. The sample carries other DNA sequences with the same CDR3. The chain carries TRBV28 and TRBJ1-5; D gene ambiguous. This CDR3 comprises 12 residues. The germline V gene encodes CDR1 MDHEN and CDR2 SYDVKM. V gave up 8 bases and J gave up 2 bases, with 7 bases separating them. The CDR3 region is CASSGGNQPQHF. DNA for the CDR3: TGTGCCAGCTCTGGTGGCAATCAGCCCCAGCATTTT.

V gene TRBV10-3 combines with J gene TRBJ2-2, with 7 bases aligning to TRBD1. V dropped 6 bases and J dropped 1; count of bases not matched to a gene: 2. This CDR3 spans 14 amino acids. Looked up from germline, CDR1 is ENHRY and CDR2 is SYGVKD. CDR3 region: CAIRQGLNTGELFF. In nucleotides, the CDR3 is TGTGCCATCAGACAGGGGTTGAACACCGGGGAGCTGTTTTTT.

The chain is built from TRBV7-6 and TRBJ1-6; D may be TRBD1 (5 bases). The length of the CDR3 is 16 residues. The V end was cut by 5 bases, the J end by 6 bases, with 17 bases between. CDR1 and CDR2 (germline): SGHVS, FNYEAQ. CDR3 sequence reads: CASSLARGDLNSPLHF. CDR3 sequence (DNA): TGTGCCAGCAGCCTCGCCCGGGGGGACCTTAATTCACCCCTCCACTTT.

Worth noting for this clone: Other DNA variants within this sample encode the same CDR3. This chain links TRBV4-1 with TRBJ2-5; D ambiguous. V was trimmed by 1 base and J by 4 bases, leaving 7 bases between them. CDR1 is MGHRA and CDR2 is YSYEKL in the germline V gene. This CDR3 spans 13 amino acids. CDR3 in amino acids: CASSQALGETQYF. In nucleotides, the CDR3 is TGCGCCAGCAGCCAAGCTCTTGGAGAGACCCAGTACTTC.

This clone was seen only once. The chain recombines TRBV18 with TRBJ2-1; a possible D gene is TRBD1 (5 bases). The CDR3 extends over 14 amino acids. Deletions cut 4 bases from V and 5 bases from J, with 12 bases between. CDR1 is KGHSH and CDR2 is LQKENI in the germline V gene. The CDR3 loop is CASSRSTENNEQFF. The CDR3 DNA reads as TGTGCCAGCTCACGATCGACAGAAAACAATGAGCAGTTCTTC.

This chain connects TRBV11-2 to TRBJ2-5; perhaps D is TRBD1 or TRBD2 (5 bases each). V lost 4 bases and J lost 4, with 16 bases in between. This CDR3 has 15 residues. CDR1 and CDR2 from the germline V gene are SGHAT and FQNNGV. In nucleotides, the CDR3 is TGTGCCAGCAGCTCGAGTAGGGGAGTTTCAGAGACCCAGTACTTC. This encodes CASSSSRGVSETQYF.

This clone was counted between two and nine times. One end of the junction fails to match germline, which may point to a read error. CDR3 sequence reads: CASTPIIQRNQPQHF. As DNA, the CDR3 is TGTGCCAGTACCCCTATTATCCAACGCAACCAGCCCCAGCATTTT. The chain combines TRBV19 with TRBJ1-5; D uncertain. This CDR3 comprises 15 residues. Germline values: CDR1 LNHDA, CDR2 SQIVND (reference sequence).

The table lists this clone with a count of one. The V gene is TRBV10-1, the J gene TRBJ1-1; D is unresolved. The germline V gene encodes CDR1 WNHNN and CDR2 SYGVQD (reference sequence). Trimming stripped 5 bases from V and 5 bases from J, with 9 bases between. The CDR3 runs to 12 residues. The CDR3 reads CASSSRETEAFF. CDR3 nucleotides: TGCGCCAGCAGTTCTCGGGAAACTGAAGCTTTCTTT.

The chain has TRBV28 and TRBJ1-3; tentative D call: TRBD1 (5 bases). The V and J ends lost 2 bases and 4 bases respectively, with 15 bases between them. Per germline, CDR1 MDHEN and CDR2 SYDVKM. The CDR3 loop spans 16 amino acids. CDR3 sequence reads: CASSLPPPGLGNTIYF. In nucleotides, the CDR3 is TGTGCCAGCAGTTTACCCCCTCCAGGGTTAGGAAACACCATATATTTT.

In its sample, this clone was seen a few times. V is TRBV5-1 and J is TRBJ1-1; D may be TRBD1 (6 bases). Trimming pared 5 bases from V and 1 base from J, leaving 12 bases between. From germline, CDR1 is SGHRS and CDR2 YFSETQ. CDR3 length: 14 amino acids. CDR3 nucleotide sequence: TGCGCCAGCAGGACCCAGGGGCCGAACACTGAAGCTTTCTTT. Its translation: CASRTQGPNTEAFF.

The chain uses TRBV25-1 and TRBJ2-7; maybe TRBD1 (5 bases). The CDR3 contains 15 residues. Trimming removed 6 bases at V and 3 bases at J, with 18 bases between. Germline V gene lookup returns CDR1 MGHDK and CDR2 SYGVNS. Written as DNA, the CDR3 is TGTGCCAGCAGCTCAGGGCCACAGGCAAGCTACGAGCAGTACTTC. This sequence encodes CASSSGPQASYEQYF.

This clone occurred once. The chain uses TRBV5-4 and TRBJ2-1; D gene unclear. The CDR3 covers 16 residues. Germline V lookup: CDR1 SGHNT, CDR2 YYREEE (reference sequence). V was shortened by 0 bases and J by 9 bases, with 19 bases between the two germline ends. CDR3 sequence: CASSLEPDVGSSEQFF. The CDR3 coding sequence is TGTGCCAGCAGCTTGGAGCCCGATGTAGGTTCAAGTGAGCAGTTCTTC.

The DNA of the CDR3 is TGTGCCTGGACCCCCCCGACAGCCTGGGCAGATACGCAGTATTTT. It codes for CAWTPPTAWADTQYF. The chain combines TRBV30 with TRBJ2-3; maybe TRBD1 (5 bases). The CDR3 is 15 amino acids. Trimming left V 4 bases short and J 4 bases short, with 18 bases between. CDR1 and CDR2 (germline): GTSNPN, SVGIG (reference sequence). The full variable domain, with the rest looked up from reference TRBV30 and TRBJ2-3, is SQTIHQWPATLVQPVGSPLSLECTVEGTSNPNLYWYRQAAGRGLQLLFYSVGIGQISSEVPQNLSASRPQDRQFILSSKKLLLSDSGFYLCAWTPPTAWADTQYFGPGTRLTVL.